These T cell receptor beta chains were read from a single sample in a study of tumor and adjacent non-tumor tissue in lung cancer. TCRdb re-derived calls from the multiplex PCR reads in MiXCR, one entry per CDR3 protein. Seen here are just over 200,000 distinct CDR3 sequences, 71% observed once, and the top ten hold 20% to 25%. Sequenced material: lung tumor tissue. Every receptor here comes from a man aged 55 to 70 with non-small cell lung cancer. CDR3s include the opening cysteine and the closing phenylalanine or tryptophan. D genes are given only for firm matches. Clone sizes are given selectively: once, few, many, or a class where the clone is expanded.

V gene	J gene	clone size	D gene	CDR3 DNA	CDR3 protein
TRBV20-1	TRBJ2-5	.	TRBD2	TGCAGTGCTAGAGATCTAAGAGGCCTAGCGGGGGGTTACCAAGAGACCCAGTACTTC	CSARDLRGLAGGYQETQYF
TRBV20-1	TRBJ2-1	few	TRBD2	TGCAATGCTAGGGTAGCGGGAGGGCCCTCGTGCAATGAGCAGTTCTTC	CNARVAGGPSCNEQFF
TRBV11-3	TRBJ2-3	.	.	TGTGCTAGCAGCCTGGGGAGGCTCGGTGGAGATACGCAGTATTTT	CASSLGRLGGDTQYF
TRBV20-1	TRBJ2-7	.	TRBD1	TGCAGTGTTCTCCCACTAAAAAGGGACAGCAACTCCTACGAGCAGTACTTC	CSVLPLKRDSNSYEQYF
TRBV6-6	TRBJ2-5	.	.	TGTGCCAGCAGTTACTCAGGCAGCCAAGAGACCCAGCATTTC	CASSYSGSQETQHF
TRBV12-3/TRBV12-4	TRBJ2-7	many	.	TGTGCCAGCAGTTTAGCGAAGGGTGGGGACTACGAGCAGTACTTC	CASSLAKGGDYEQYF
TRBV20-1	TRBJ1-1	.	.	TGCAGTTCTAGAGACCAGCCCATGTCGAACACTGAAGCTTTCTTT	CSSRDQPMSNTEAFF
TRBV5-6	TRBJ1-1	.	.	TGTGCCAGCAGCTTGACCTTAGGCCCCTTTAATGCAGCTTTCTTT	CASSLTLGPFNAAFF
TRBV7-9	TRBJ2-1	.	TRBD2	TGTGCCAGCGGCCCTCGGACTAGCTACAATGAGCAGTTCTTC	CASGPRTSYNEQFF
TRBV11-2	TRBJ1-1	.	.	TGCGTCAGCTTAGTCGGGAGGGGCACTGAAGCTTTCTTT	CVSLVGRGTEAFF
TRBV20-1	TRBJ1-2	few	.	TGCAGTGCCCCGACAGATAAAACTGATGGCTACACCTTC	CSAPTDKTDGYTF
TRBV11-3	TRBJ2-5	.	TRBD2	TGTGCCAGTAGCTTAGGGCTGCGGGGGGAAGAGACCCGGTACTTC	CASSLGLRGEETRYF
TRBV11-2	TRBJ2-5	.	.	TGTGCCAGCAGCATAGACCAAACCGGACGGGAGACCCAGTACTTC	CASSIDQTGRETQYF
TRBV11-2	TRBJ2-5	.	.	TGTGCCAGCAGCTCGGATATTTCTTTTAGGGAGACCCAGTACTTC	CASSSDISFRETQYF
TRBV10-3	TRBJ2-5	.	TRBD1	TGTGCCATCAGTGCGCAGCCGGGACAGGGAGAAGAGACCCAGTACTTC	CAISAQPGQGEETQYF
TRBV20-1	TRBJ2-3	.	.	TGCAGTGACCCACGCCAAGGCACAGATACGCAGTATTTT	CSDPRQGTDTQYF
TRBV11-1	TRBJ2-1	.	.	TGTGCCAGAAGCTTATATGATGAGCACTTCTTC	CARSLYDEHFF
TRBV5-5	TRBJ2-7	few	.	TGTGCCAGCAGCTCGTGGGGGTCATCCTACGAGCAGTACTTC	CASSSWGSSYEQYF
TRBV20-1	TRBJ2-7	many	.	TGCAGTGCTAGTCCCGCTCGGGAGCAGTACTTC	CSASPAREQYF
TRBV7-8	TRBJ1-6	.	.	TGTGCCAGCAGTTTACTCCTCGGGGGTGGTAATTCACCCCTCCACTTT	CASSLLLGGGNSPLHF
TRBV12-3/TRBV12-4	TRBJ1-3	.	TRBD1	TGTACCAGCAGCTTCAGGGGACAGGCTGTAAACACCATATATTTT	CTSSFRGQAVNTIYF
TRBV6-4	TRBJ2-3	.	TRBD2	TGTGACAGCAGCCCCAGACTAGCAGGAGGTTCAGATACGCAGTATTTT	CDSSPRLAGGSDTQYF
TRBV29-1	TRBJ1-2	once	.	TGCAGCGTTGACCCTCAGAAAAACTATTGCTACACCTTC	CSVDPQKNYCYTF
TRBV4-2	TRBJ2-7	.	.	TGTGCCAGCAGCCAAGAAGGGCTAGGCTTCTACGAGCAGTACTTC	CASSQEGLGFYEQYF
TRBV10-2	TRBJ2-1	.	.	TGCGCCAGCAATACGGGGCCGGGGGTTTCAAATGAGCAGTTCTTC	CASNTGPGVSNEQFF
TRBV20-1	TRBJ2-5	.	.	TGCAGTGCTCGCCAGGGGGGAGACTCCCAAGAGACCCAGTACTTC	CSARQGGDSQETQYF
TRBV4-2	TRBJ2-3	once	.	TGTGCCAGCGGCCAAGGCGGAGGGACAGATACGCAGTATTTT	CASGQGGGTDTQYF
TRBV5-4	TRBJ2-1	.	.	TGTGCCAGCAGCTTGGCCTTCAGCGGTGGAAACAATGAGCAGTTCTTC	CASSLAFSGGNNEQFF
TRBV11-3	TRBJ2-1	.	TRBD2	TGTACCAGCAGCTTGATTACCGGGGGGAGAGACAATGAGCAGTTCTTC	CTSSLITGGRDNEQFF
TRBV28	TRBJ2-3	few	TRBD2	TGTGCCTGGGCGGACGGGGGGTACACAGATACGCAGTATTTT	CAWADGGYTDTQYF
TRBV20-1	TRBJ1-2	.	.	TGCAGTGCTACAGAGACGGGGAACTATGGCTACACCTTC	CSATETGNYGYTF
TRBV29-1	TRBJ2-3	.	.	TGCAGCGTTGGGCACCACATGGGGGGCACATATACGCAGTATTTT	CSVGHHMGGTYTQYF
TRBV7-8	TRBJ1-4	.	.	TGTGCCAGCACCACTTTAGGGGGGCAGGGTGAAAAACTGTTTTTT	CASTTLGGQGEKLFF
TRBV13	TRBJ2-2	.	.	TGTGCCAGCAGCTTAGCCGGGGGCGCTGTCGGGGTGCTGTTTTTT	CASSLAGGAVGVLFF
TRBV28	TRBJ2-1	.	TRBD2	TGTGCTAGCGGGGACTCCTCTAACAATGAGCAGTTCTTC	CASGDSSNNEQFF
TRBV28	TRBJ2-1	.	.	TGTGTCAGCAGTTTAGGTTCTCGTGAGCAGTTCTTT	CVSSLGSREQFF
TRBV20-1	TRBJ2-5	.	TRBD2	TGCAGTGCTAGAGCACTAGCGGGAGAAGAGACCCAGTACTTC	CSARALAGEETQYF
TRBV6-5	TRBJ2-7	.	TRBD2	TGTGCCAGCAGTTACTTGACTTGGGGGGGTCATTACGAGCAGTACTTC	CASSYLTWGGHYEQYF
TRBV12-3/TRBV12-4	TRBJ2-1	.	.	TGTGCCAGCAGATCCGAAGTAAATGAGCAGTTCTTC	CASRSEVNEQFF
TRBV14	TRBJ2-3	.	TRBD1	TGTGCCAGCAGCCATGGTTTCGTCGGGACAGATTCGACAGATACGCAGTATTTT	CASSHGFVGTDSTDTQYF
TRBV20-1	TRBJ2-1	few	TRBD2	TGCAGTGCTGGGACTAGCGGGGGACGGGGGCAGTTCTTC	CSAGTSGGRGQFF
TRBV11-1	TRBJ2-3	few	.	TGTGCCAACAGCATATTAAATACGCAGTATTTT	CANSILNTQYF
TRBV5-1	TRBJ2-1	few	TRBD2	TGCGCCAGCAGATCCGGGTCTAGCGGGAGTGTTGAGCAGTTCTTC	CASRSGSSGSVEQFF
TRBV2	TRBJ1-1	.	.	TGTGCCAACACGGACAACACTGAATCTTTCTTT	CANTDNTESFF
TRBV6-5	TRBJ2-7	.	TRBD2	TGTGTCAGCAGTTACTCGAGCGGGACCAGCTCCTACGAGCAGTATTTC	CVSSYSSGTSSYEQYF
TRBV10-3	TRBJ2-7	once	TRBD1	TGTGCCACCCTGGACAGGTCCTCCTACGAGGAGTACTTC	CATLDRSSYEEYF
TRBV5-1	TRBJ2-3	.	TRBD2	TGCGCCAGTAGCTCCACTGGGACTAGCGAGAGTCCCGGCACAGATACGCCGTATTTT	CASSSTGTSESPGTDTPYF
TRBV6-1	TRBJ1-5	once	.	TGTGCCAGCAGACCCGGCCGGTGGTATAGCAATCAGCCCCAGCATTTT	CASRPGRWYSNQPQHF
TRBV11-2	TRBJ2-5	.	.	TGTGCCAGCAGCTCTATAAGGGACGAGACCCAGCACTTC	CASSSIRDETQHF
TRBV20-1	TRBJ2-4	.	.	TGCAGTGCAACCCAGACCTTGACCATTCCACTAGCCAAATACACTCAGTACTTC	CSATQTLTIPLAKYTQYF
TRBV7-9	TRBJ2-3	.	.	TGTGCCAGCAGCTTCATGAACGCAGATACGCAGTATTTT	CASSFMNADTQYF
TRBV6-5	TRBJ2-1	.	TRBD2	TGTGTCAGCAGACTTGAGGGAGGGAGGCATGAGCAGTTCTTC	CVSRLEGGRHEQFF
TRBV6-5	TRBJ2-5	.	.	TGTGCCATCAGTTATACCGGGACCGCAGGGGCCGAGTACTTC	CAISYTGTAGAEYF
TRBV6-1	TRBJ2-2	.	TRBD2	TGTGCCAGCAGGAAACTAGCGTCCGGGGAGCTCTTTTTT	CASRKLASGELFF
TRBV11-3	TRBJ1-3	.	TRBD1	TGTGCCAGCAGCTCGGACAGGCGCCGAAACACCATATATTTT	CASSSDRRRNTIYF